The rows below give T cell receptor beta chains drawn from one sample of a study of blood T cell repertoires in COVID-19. Assay: immunoSEQ multiplex PCR; the TCRdb copy retains only in-frame clones and omits some. The sample contains roughly 100,000 clones, approximately 80% of which appear only once. The sequenced material came from peripheral blood. The receptor set was obtained from a human donor in a cohort sampled during active COVID-19. Each CDR3 is given with its conserved first and last residue. A D gene is named only where the DNA matches it firmly. Size values are once, few and many counts, or a class for expanded clones, and some rows have none.

TRBV5-6,TRBD1,TRBJ1-2,-,CASSVGGNYGYTF,TGTGCCAGCAGCGTAGGGGGCAACTATGGCTACACCTTC
TRBV4-1,-,TRBJ1-6,-,CASSQGGGYNSPLHF,TGCGCCAGCAGCCAAGGCGGGGGGTATAATTCACCCCTCCACTTT
TRBV7-2,TRBD2,TRBJ2-2,-,CASSLVGLANGGELFF,TGTGCCAGCAGCTTAGTTGGACTAGCGAATGGCGGGGAGCTGTTTTTT
TRBV5-1,-,TRBJ2-1,-,CASSTTLNSYNEQFF,TGCGCCAGCAGCACAACATTGAATTCCTACAATGAGCAGTTCTTC
TRBV7-3,-,TRBJ2-1,-,CASSLGRGYEQFF,TGTGCCAGCAGCTTAGGGCGTGGTTATGAGCAGTTCTTC
TRBV27,-,TRBJ2-5,-,CASSFGPGGRGRETQYF,TGTGCCAGCAGTTTTGGCCCCGGTGGCAGGGGTCGGGAGACCCAGTACTTC
TRBV6-2/TRBV6-3,-,TRBJ2-1,-,CASSYSSRLPQFF,TGTGCCAGCAGTTACTCGAGCCGACTCCCACAGTTCTTC
TRBV2,TRBD1,TRBJ1-2,-,CASSEGRGQGAFGGYTF,TGTGCCAGCAGTGAGGGGAGGGGACAGGGGGCGTTTGGAGGCTACACCTTC
TRBV5-4,-,TRBJ1-3,once,CASTDGDTIYF,TGTGCCAGCACCGACGGGGACACCATATATTTT
TRBV9,TRBD1,TRBJ1-2,-,CASSAGQGRENGYTF,TGTGCCAGCAGCGCCGGACAGGGGAGAGAAAATGGCTACACCTTC
TRBV5-1,TRBD1,TRBJ2-4,-,CASSLPGQGDIQYF,TGCGCCAGCAGCTTACCGGGACAGGGTGACATTCAGTACTTC
TRBV5-1,-,TRBJ2-7,once,CASSPPGEISYEQYF,TGCGCCAGCAGCCCCCCCGGGGAGATCTCCTACGAGCAGTACTTC
TRBV6-5,TRBD1,TRBJ1-4,-,CASRTGGTNEKLFF,TGTGCCAGCAGAACAGGGGGGACTAATGAAAAACTGTTTTTT
TRBV27,TRBD1,TRBJ1-5,-,CASSLQGTGTMSNQPQHF,TGTGCCAGCAGTTTGCAAGGGACAGGGACTATGAGCAATCAGCCCCAGCATTTT
TRBV15,TRBD1,TRBJ1-2,once,CATSRAGTGGYGYTF,TGTGCCACCAGCAGAGCCGGGACAGGCGGCTATGGCTACACCTTC
TRBV19,-,TRBJ2-7,-,CASSIGGHEQYF,TGTGCCAGTAGTATCGGAGGGCACGAGCAGTACTTC
TRBV19,-,TRBJ2-1,-,CASSIRSSGGQYNEQFF,TGTGCCAGTAGTATTAGGTCCAGCGGGGGACAGTACAATGAGCAGTTCTTC
TRBV5-4,TRBD1,TRBJ1-5,-,CASSLGGTDQPQHF,TGTGCCAGCAGCTTGGGCGGGACAGATCAGCCCCAGCATTTT
TRBV5-1,-,TRBJ2-1,-,CASSLEWGTYNEQFF,TGCGCCAGCAGCTTGGAGTGGGGCACCTACAATGAGCAGTTCTTC
TRBV19,TRBD1,TRBJ2-2,-,CASSGTGSLPTGELFF,TGTGCCAGTAGTGGGACAGGGTCACTTCCCACCGGGGAGCTGTTTTTT
TRBV5-1,-,TRBJ2-7,-,CASSLGGDYEQYF,TGCGCCAGCAGCTTAGGGGGGGACTACGAGCAGTACTTC
TRBV4-1,-,TRBJ1-1,-,CASSPTGTKVNTEAFF,TGCGCCAGCAGCCCTACAGGGACCAAGGTGAACACTGAAGCTTTCTTT
TRBV7-9,TRBD1,TRBJ1-5,-,CASRDDRVLGQPQHF,TGTGCCAGCAGAGATGACAGGGTACTGGGTCAGCCCCAGCATTTT
TRBV7-8,TRBD1,TRBJ1-1,-,CASSLAGGLGNTEAFF,TGTGCCAGCAGCCTGGCAGGGGGGCTAGGGAACACTGAAGCTTTCTTT
TRBV5-1,-,TRBJ1-3,-,CASSFTGPGDTIYF,TGCGCCAGCAGCTTCACGGGCCCCGGGGACACCATATATTTT
TRBV6-4,-,TRBJ1-2,-,CASSDSYNYGYTF,TGTGCCAGCAGTGACAGCTATAACTATGGCTACACCTTC
TRBV7-9,TRBD1,TRBJ1-3,-,CASSLTIRGRGNTIYF,TGTGCCAGCAGCTTAACAATCAGGGGGCGCGGAAACACCATATATTTT
TRBV6-1,TRBD2,TRBJ2-4,-,CASSGFIGGAKNIQYF,TGTGCCAGCAGTGGCTTCATCGGGGGGGCTAAAAACATTCAGTACTTC
TRBV5-1,-,TRBJ1-1,-,CASSSEMNTEAFF,TGCGCCAGCAGCTCCGAGATGAACACTGAAGCTTTCTTT
TRBV3-1/TRBV3-2,-,TRBJ1-2,-,CASSQDERGGSYGYTF,TGTGCCAGCAGCCAAGATGAAAGGGGGGGTTCCTATGGCTACACCTTC
TRBV9,-,TRBJ1-1,-,CASGHPAVGNTEAFF,TGTGCCAGCGGCCATCCGGCGGTGGGGAACACTGAAGCTTTCTTT
TRBV9,-,TRBJ2-7,-,CASSVAITGYEQYF,TGTGCCAGCAGCGTAGCGATAACAGGGTACGAGCAGTACTTC
TRBV4-3,TRBD2,TRBJ2-2,-,CASSQDLAGGPTGELFF,TGCGCCAGCAGCCAAGATTTAGCGGGGGGGCCCACCGGGGAGCTGTTTTTT
TRBV29-1,-,TRBJ2-2,-,CSVLRAGNTGELFF,TGCAGCGTTCTTCGAGCGGGGAACACCGGGGAGCTGTTTTTT
TRBV28,TRBD1,TRBJ1-1,-,CASRPRDRGPSTEAFF,TGTGCCAGCAGGCCCCGGGACAGGGGGCCAAGCACTGAAGCTTTCTTT
TRBV7-2,TRBD1,TRBJ1-1,-,CASSPRGFNTEAFF,TGTGCCAGCAGCCCCAGGGGGTTCAACACTGAAGCTTTCTTT
TRBV3-1/TRBV3-2,-,TRBJ2-5,-,CASSLGLGKETQYF,TGTGCCAGCAGCCTCGGACTCGGAAAAGAGACCCAGTACTTC
TRBV7-2,TRBD2,TRBJ2-7,-,CASSPSREEQYF,TGTGCCAGCAGCCCTTCGCGGGAGGAGCAGTACTTC
TRBV9,-,TRBJ2-1,-,CASSTRDSPYNEQFF,TGTGCCAGCAGCACCCGGGACTCCCCCTACAATGAGCAGTTCTTC
TRBV28,-,TRBJ1-5,few,CASSLGAGVWPQHF,TGTGCCAGCAGTTTAGGGGCAGGGGTTTGGCCCCAGCATTTT
TRBV15,-,TRBJ1-4,-,CATSTDRTTNEKLFF,TGTGCCACCAGCACCGACAGGACAACTAATGAAAAACTGTTTTTT
TRBV7-3,-,TRBJ2-5,-,CASSLREGETQYF,TGTGCCAGCAGCTTACGTGAGGGAGAGACCCAGTACTTC
TRBV11-2,TRBD2,TRBJ2-3,-,CASSSPSGGSLQQYF,TGTGCCAGCAGTTCACCTAGCGGGGGGTCTCTTCAGCAGTATTTT
TRBV19,-,TRBJ2-2,-,CASSIRRTNTGELFF,TGTGCCAGTAGTATTCGGCGGACGAACACCGGGGAGCTGTTTTTT
TRBV7-2,-,TRBJ2-5,-,CASSFLGRDQETQYF,TGTGCCAGCAGCTTCCTTGGCAGGGACCAAGAGACCCAGTACTTC
TRBV14,TRBD1,TRBJ1-6,once,CASSPRTGSYNSPLHF,TGTGCCAGCAGCCCCCGGACAGGCTCCTATAATTCACCCCTCCACTTT
TRBV3-1/TRBV3-2,TRBD2,TRBJ2-4,-,CASSPGTSGGRVNIQYF,TGTGCCAGCAGCCCCGGGACTAGCGGGGGGCGGGTAAACATTCAGTACTTC
TRBV6-2/TRBV6-3,-,TRBJ1-2,-,CASSYGQLNYGYTF,TGTGCCAGCAGTTACGGGCAGCTTAACTATGGCTACACCTTC
TRBV5-6,TRBD1,TRBJ1-4,-,CASSGGQGLGEKLFF,TGTGCCAGCAGCGGGGGACAGGGGCTCGGGGAAAAACTGTTTTTT
TRBV10-3,-,TRBJ2-4,-,CAISESSGMGIQYF,TGTGCCATCAGTGAGTCGTCAGGGATGGGCATTCAGTACTTC
TRBV3-1/TRBV3-2,-,TRBJ1-2,-,CASSQERSTGDGYTF,TGTGCCAGCAGCCAAGAGCGCTCTACGGGGGACGGCTACACCTTC
TRBV27,TRBD1,TRBJ1-2,-,CASRTGNYGYTF,TGTGCCAGCCGGACAGGGAACTATGGCTACACCTTC